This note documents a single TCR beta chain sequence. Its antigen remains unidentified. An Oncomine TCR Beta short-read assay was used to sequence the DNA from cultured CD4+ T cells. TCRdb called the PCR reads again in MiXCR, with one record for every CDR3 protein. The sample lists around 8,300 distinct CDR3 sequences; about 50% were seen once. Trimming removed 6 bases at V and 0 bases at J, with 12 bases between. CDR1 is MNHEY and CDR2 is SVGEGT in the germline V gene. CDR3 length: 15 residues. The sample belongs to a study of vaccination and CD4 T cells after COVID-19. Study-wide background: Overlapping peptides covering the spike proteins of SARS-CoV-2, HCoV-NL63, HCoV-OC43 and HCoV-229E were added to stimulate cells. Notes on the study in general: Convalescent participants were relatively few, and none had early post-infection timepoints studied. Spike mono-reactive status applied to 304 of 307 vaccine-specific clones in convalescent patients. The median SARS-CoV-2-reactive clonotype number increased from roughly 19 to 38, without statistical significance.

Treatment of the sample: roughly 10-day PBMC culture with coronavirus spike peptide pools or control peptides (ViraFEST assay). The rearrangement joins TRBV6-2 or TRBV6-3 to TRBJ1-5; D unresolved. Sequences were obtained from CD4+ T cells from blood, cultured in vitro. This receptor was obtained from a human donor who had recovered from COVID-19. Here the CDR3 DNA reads TGTGCCAGCAGCCAAATCGGGGTTAGCAATCAGCCCCAGCATTTT. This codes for CASSQIGVSNQPQHF.